The source of this T cell receptor beta chain is a study of control samples from healthy donors and cancer patients. Germline CDR1 is SGHTA and CDR2 is FQGNSA. The V and J ends lost 3 bases and 1 base respectively, with 9 bases between them. This CDR3 has 14 residues. The table came from immunoSEQ multiplex PCR; TCRdb's copy has only in-frame clones and leaves some out. The sample carries about 150,000 clones, approximately 86% recorded once. Sequenced material: blood. The V and J genes are TRBV7-2 and TRBJ1-1; D perhaps matches TRBD1 (5 bases). The receptor's source is a man aged 18 to 30 in good health. CDR3 in DNA: TGTGCCAGCAGCTTTAGCAGGGAGAACACTGAAGCTTTCTTT. Its protein product is CASSFSRENTEAFF.